This entry describes one TCR beta chain. A much larger clonotype is one base distant, so this may be a read error. The CDR3 sequence is 15 residues long. The data belong to a study of blood T cells in healthy people across ages. Alongside a J-beta primer mix, a sample-barcoded 5' primer served in a second PCR lasting 7 to 11 cycles. TCRdb re-analysed the 5' RACE reads in MiXCR, keeping a single row per CDR3 protein. The sample carries 1.5 million to 2 million distinct CDR3 sequences, 30% to 35% recorded once. This TCR was sampled from a woman aged 25 to 45 in good health. The V call is TRBV12-3 or TRBV12-4, the J call TRBJ1-4; D possibly corresponds to TRBD1 (6 bases). The sample was blood. CDR3 sequence (DNA): TGTGCCAGCAGCCATACAGGGTCGGCTAATGAAAAACGGTTTTTT. Protein sequence: CASSHTGSANEKRFF.